This TCR beta chain came from a study of blood T cell repertoires in COVID-19. Background on the study: From T cells, B-cell-depleted T cells, or PBMCs came the material, which was cDNA or gDNA.

Assay: immunoSEQ multiplex PCR; the TCRdb copy retains only in-frame clones and omits some. The sample comprises 60,000 or so clones, 82% of which are singletons, and 3.5% rests with the top ten. From germline, CDR1 is MDHEN and CDR2 SYDVKM. J lost 2 bases, V lost 6 bases, and 6 bases had no gene match. This CDR3 is 14 amino acids long. The sequence was collected from a man in his 60s with acute or convalescent COVID-19. The sample taken for sequencing was peripheral blood. This sequence joins TRBV28 and TRBJ2-5; 7 bases are a match to TRBD1. CDR3 bases: TGTGCCAGCAGGACCGGGACAGAGCAAGAGACCCAGTACTTC. Protein: CASRTGTEQETQYF.